This T cell receptor (beta chain) is from a study of identical twins. At least ten counts were recorded for this clonotype. Its antigen remains unknown. Each donor was a healthy Caucasian. Points from the study as a whole: Insertions ran lower in abundant cord blood beta clonotypes, though not in memory repertoires.

Unique molecular identifiers were present on the cDNA, and a universal primer site came from template switching. MiXCR, run by TCRdb on the 5' RACE reads, gives a single entry per CDR3 protein. Of 200,000 to 250,000 distinct CDR3 sequences listed, under 10% were seen once; the top ten hold roughly 2%. Germline lookup yields CDR1 LGHDT and CDR2 YNNKEL (reference sequence). CDR3 length: 13 residues. The junction had 3 bases not matched to a gene; V was cut back by 5 bases and J by 2 bases. These data are also associated with another study on yellow fever vaccine responses in identical twins.

Sequencing was carried out using memory (CD45RO+) T cells sorted from blood. The gene calls are TRBV3-1 and TRBJ2-7; 7 bases align to TRBD2. The clonotype originates from a woman younger than 35 in good health. CDR3 loop: CASSGGGTYEQYF. CDR3 bases: TGTGCCAGCAGCGGGGGGGGAACCTACGAGCAGTACTTC.